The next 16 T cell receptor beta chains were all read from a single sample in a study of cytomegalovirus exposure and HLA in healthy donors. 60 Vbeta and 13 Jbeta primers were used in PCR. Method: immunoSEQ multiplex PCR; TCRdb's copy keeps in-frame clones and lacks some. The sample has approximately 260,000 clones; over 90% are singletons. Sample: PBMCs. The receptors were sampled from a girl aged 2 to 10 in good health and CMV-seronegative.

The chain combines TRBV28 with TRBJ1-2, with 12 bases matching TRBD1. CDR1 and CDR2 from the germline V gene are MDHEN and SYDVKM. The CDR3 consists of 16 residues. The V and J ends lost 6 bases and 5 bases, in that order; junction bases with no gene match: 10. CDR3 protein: CASRGTGGSMRYGYTF. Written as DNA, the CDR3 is TGTGCCAGCAGGGGGACAGGGGGCTCGATGAGGTATGGCTACACCTTC.

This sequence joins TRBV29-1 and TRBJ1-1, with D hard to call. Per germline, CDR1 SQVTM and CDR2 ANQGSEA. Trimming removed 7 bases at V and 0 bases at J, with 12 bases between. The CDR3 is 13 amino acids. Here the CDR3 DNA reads TGCAGCGCATCAGGACTCATGAACACTGAAGCTTTCTTT. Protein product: CSASGLMNTEAFF.

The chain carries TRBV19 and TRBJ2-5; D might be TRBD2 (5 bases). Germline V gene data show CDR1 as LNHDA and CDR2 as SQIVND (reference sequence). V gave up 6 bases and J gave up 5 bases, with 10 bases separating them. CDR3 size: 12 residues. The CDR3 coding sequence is TGTGCCAGTAGCGGGGATTGGGAGACCCAGTACTTC. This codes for CASSGDWETQYF.

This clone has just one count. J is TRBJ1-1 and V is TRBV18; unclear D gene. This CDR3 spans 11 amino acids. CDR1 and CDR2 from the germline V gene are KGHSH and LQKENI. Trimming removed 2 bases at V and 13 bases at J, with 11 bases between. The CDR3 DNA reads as TGTGCCAGCTCACCAGTAGTCGAGGGTTTCTTT. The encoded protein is CASSPVVEGFF. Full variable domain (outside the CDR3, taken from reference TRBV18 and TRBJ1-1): NAGVMQNPRHLVRRRGQEARLRCSPMKGHSHVYWYRQLPEEGLKFMVYLQKENIIDESGMPKERFSAEFPKEGPSILRIQQVVRGDSAAYFCASSPVVEGFFGQGTRLTVV.

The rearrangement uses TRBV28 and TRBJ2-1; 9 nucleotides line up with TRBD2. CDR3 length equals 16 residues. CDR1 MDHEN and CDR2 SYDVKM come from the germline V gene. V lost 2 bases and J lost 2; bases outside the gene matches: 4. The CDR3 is CASSLTSGGTYNEQFF. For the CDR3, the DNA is TGTGCCAGCAGTTTAACCAGCGGGGGGACCTACAATGAGCAGTTCTTC.

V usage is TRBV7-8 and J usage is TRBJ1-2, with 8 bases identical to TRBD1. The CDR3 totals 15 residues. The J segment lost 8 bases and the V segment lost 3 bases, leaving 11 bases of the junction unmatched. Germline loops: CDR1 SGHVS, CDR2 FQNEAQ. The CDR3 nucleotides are TGTGCCAGCAGCTTGTTGGGACAGGAGGGGCAGGGCTACACCTTC. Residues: CASSLLGQEGQGYTF.

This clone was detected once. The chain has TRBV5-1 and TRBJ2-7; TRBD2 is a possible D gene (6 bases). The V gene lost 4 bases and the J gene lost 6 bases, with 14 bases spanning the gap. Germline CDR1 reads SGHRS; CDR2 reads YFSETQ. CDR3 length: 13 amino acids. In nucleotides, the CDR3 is TGCGCCAGCAGCCGGGAGTACGAGCCCGAGCAGTACTTC. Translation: CASSREYEPEQYF.

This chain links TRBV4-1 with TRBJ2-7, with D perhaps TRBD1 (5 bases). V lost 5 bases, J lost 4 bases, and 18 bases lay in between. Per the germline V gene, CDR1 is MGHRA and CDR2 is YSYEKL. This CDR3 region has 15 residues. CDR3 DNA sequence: TGCGCCAGCAGCGCGGTCACGCAGGGAAAGTACGAGCAGTACTTC. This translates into CASSAVTQGKYEQYF.

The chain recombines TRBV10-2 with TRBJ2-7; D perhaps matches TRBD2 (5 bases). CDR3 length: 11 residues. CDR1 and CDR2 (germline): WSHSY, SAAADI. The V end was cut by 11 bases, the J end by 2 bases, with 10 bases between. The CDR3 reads CAPSAAYEQYF. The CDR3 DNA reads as TGCGCCCCCTCAGCGGCCTACGAGCAGTACTTC.

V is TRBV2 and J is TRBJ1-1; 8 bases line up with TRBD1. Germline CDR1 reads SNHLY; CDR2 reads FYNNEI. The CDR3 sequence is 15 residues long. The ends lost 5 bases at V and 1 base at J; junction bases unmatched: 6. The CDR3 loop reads CASSRTGKANTEAFF. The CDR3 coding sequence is TGTGCCAGCAGTCGGACAGGGAAGGCGAACACTGAAGCTTTCTTT.

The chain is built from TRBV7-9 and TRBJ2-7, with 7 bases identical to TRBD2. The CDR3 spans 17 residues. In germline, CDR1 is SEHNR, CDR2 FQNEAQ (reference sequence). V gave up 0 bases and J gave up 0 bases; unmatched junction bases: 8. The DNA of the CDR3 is TGTGCCAGCAGCTTAGCGATGGCTAGCGGATTCTCCTACGAGCAGTACTTC. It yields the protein CASSLAMASGFSYEQYF.

The CDR3 DNA reads as TGTGCCAGCAGCGTATCTCAGGGGGCGAGGGGCTACACCTTC. This translates into CASSVSQGARGYTF. J is TRBJ1-2 and V is TRBV9; 8 nucleotides align to TRBD1. The V segment lost 1 base and the J segment 8 bases; nucleotides outside the gene matches: 7. This CDR3 comprises 14 residues. Germline V CDR1 and CDR2: SGDLS, YYNGEE.

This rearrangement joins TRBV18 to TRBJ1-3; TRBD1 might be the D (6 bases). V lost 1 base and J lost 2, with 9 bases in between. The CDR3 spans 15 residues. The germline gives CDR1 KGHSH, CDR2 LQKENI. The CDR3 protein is CASSPQQGTGNTIYF. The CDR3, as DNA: TGTGCCAGCTCACCACAACAGGGAACTGGAAACACCATATATTTT.

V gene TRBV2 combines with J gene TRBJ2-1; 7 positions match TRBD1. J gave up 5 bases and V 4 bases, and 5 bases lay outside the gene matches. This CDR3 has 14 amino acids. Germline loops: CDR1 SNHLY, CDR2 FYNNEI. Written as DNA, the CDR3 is TGTGCCAGCAGTGTCCGGGACAGAGACAATGAGCAGTTCTTC. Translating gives CASSVRDRDNEQFF.

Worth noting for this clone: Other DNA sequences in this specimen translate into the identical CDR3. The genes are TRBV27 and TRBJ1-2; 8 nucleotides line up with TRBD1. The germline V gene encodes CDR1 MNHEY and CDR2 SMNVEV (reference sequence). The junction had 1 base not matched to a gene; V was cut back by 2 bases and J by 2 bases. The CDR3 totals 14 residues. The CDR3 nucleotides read TGTGCCAGCAGTTTACAGGGGGCAAACTATGGCTACACCTTC. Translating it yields CASSLQGANYGYTF.

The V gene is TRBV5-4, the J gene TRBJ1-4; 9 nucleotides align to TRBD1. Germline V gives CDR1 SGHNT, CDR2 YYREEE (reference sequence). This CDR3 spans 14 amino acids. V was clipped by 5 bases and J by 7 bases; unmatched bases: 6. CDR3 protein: CASSSGQGREKLFF. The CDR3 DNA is TGTGCCAGCAGTTCGGGACAGGGTCGTGAAAAACTGTTTTTT.